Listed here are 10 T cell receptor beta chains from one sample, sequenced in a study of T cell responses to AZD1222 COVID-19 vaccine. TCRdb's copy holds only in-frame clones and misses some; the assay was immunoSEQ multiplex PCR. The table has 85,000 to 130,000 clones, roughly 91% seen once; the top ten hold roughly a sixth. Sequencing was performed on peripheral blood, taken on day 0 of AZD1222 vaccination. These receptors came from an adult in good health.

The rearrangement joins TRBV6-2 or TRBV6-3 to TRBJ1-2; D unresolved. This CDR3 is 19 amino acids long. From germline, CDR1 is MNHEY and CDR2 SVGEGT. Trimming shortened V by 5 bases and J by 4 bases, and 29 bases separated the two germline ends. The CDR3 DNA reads TGTGCCAGCAGTGATATTACACTTGTTGACGGCTTCTCCTCCTATGGCTACACCTTC. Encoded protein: CASSDITLVDGFSSYGYTF.

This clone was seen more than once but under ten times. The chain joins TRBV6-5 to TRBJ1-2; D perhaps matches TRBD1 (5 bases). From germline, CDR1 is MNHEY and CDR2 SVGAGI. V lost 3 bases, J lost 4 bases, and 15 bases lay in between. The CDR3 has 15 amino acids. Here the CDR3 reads CASSYSLSGVYGYTF. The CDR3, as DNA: TGTGCCAGCAGTTATTCCTTGTCGGGGGTCTATGGCTACACCTTC.

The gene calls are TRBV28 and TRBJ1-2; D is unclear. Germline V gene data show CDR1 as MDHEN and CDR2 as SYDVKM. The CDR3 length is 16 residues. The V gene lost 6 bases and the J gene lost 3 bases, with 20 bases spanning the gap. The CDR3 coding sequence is TGTGCCAGCAGCCGGGCCCCCGGTCGGTCTGACTATGGCTACACCTTC. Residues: CASSRAPGRSDYGYTF.

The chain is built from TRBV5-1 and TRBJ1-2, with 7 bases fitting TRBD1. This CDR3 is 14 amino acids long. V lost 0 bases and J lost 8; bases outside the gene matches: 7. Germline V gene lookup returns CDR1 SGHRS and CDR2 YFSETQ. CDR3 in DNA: TGCGCCAGCAGCTTGGCACAGGGGCGAGAGGGCTACACCTTC. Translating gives CASSLAQGREGYTF. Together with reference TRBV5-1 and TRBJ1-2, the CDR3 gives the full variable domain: KAGVTQTPRYLIKTRGQQVTLSCSPISGHRSVSWYQQTPGQGLQFLFEYFSETQRNKGNFPGRFSGRQFSNSRSEMNVSTLELGDSALYLCASSLAQGREGYTFGSGTRLTVV.

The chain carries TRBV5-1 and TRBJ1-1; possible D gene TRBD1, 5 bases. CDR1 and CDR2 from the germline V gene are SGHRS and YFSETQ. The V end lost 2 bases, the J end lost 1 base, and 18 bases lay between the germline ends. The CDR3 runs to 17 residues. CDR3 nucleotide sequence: TGCGCCAGCAGCTTTTTCCCAGGGCCAAGCGGGAACACTGAAGCTTTCTTT. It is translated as CASSFFPGPSGNTEAFF. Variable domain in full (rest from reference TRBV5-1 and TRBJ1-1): KAGVTQTPRYLIKTRGQQVTLSCSPISGHRSVSWYQQTPGQGLQFLFEYFSETQRNKGNFPGRFSGRQFSNSRSEMNVSTLELGDSALYLCASSFFPGPSGNTEAFFGQGTRLTVV.

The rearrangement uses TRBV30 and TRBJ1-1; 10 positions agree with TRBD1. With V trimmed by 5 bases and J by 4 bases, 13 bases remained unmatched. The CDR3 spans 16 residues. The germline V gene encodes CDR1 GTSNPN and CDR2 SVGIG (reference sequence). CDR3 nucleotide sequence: TGTGCCTGGGGGGTCCCGGGACAGGGGTTGGGCACTGAAGCTTTCTTT. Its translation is CAWGVPGQGLGTEAFF. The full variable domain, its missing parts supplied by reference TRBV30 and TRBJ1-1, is SQTIHQWPATLVQPVGSPLSLECTVEGTSNPNLYWYRQAAGRGLQLLFYSVGIGQISSEVPQNLSASRPQDRQFILSSKKLLLSDSGFYLCAWGVPGQGLGTEAFFGQGTRLTVV.

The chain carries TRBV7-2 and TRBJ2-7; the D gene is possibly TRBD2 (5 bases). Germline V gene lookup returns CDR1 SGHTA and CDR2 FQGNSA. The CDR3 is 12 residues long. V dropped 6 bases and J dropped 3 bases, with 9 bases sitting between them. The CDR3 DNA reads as TGTGCCAGCAGTGATGAGGGCTACGAGCAGTACTTC. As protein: CASSDEGYEQYF. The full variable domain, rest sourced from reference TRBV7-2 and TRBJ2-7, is GAGVSQSPSNKVTEKGKDVELRCDPISGHTALYWYRQSLGQGLEFLIYFQGNSAPDKSGLPSDRFSAERTGGSVSTLTIQRTQQEDSAVYLCASSDEGYEQYFGPGTRLTVT.

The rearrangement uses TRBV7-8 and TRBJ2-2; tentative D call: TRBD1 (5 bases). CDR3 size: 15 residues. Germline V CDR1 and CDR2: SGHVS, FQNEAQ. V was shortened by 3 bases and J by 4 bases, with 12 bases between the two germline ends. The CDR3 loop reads CASSLLGLGTGELFF. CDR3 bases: TGTGCCAGCAGCTTGTTGGGGCTGGGCACCGGGGAGCTGTTTTTT. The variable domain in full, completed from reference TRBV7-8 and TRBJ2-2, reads GAGVSQSPRYKVAKRGQDVALRCDPISGHVSLFWYQQALGQGPEFLTYFQNEAQLDKSGLPSDRFFAERPEGSVSTLKIQRTQQEDSAVYLCASSLLGLGTGELFFGEGSRLTVL.

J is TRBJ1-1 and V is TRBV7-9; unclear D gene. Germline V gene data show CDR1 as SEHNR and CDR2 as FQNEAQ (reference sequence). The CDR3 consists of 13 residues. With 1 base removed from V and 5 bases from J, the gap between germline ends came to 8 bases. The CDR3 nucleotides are TGTGCCAGCAGCTTAGATCGGGGTACTGAAGCTTTCTTT. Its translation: CASSLDRGTEAFF.

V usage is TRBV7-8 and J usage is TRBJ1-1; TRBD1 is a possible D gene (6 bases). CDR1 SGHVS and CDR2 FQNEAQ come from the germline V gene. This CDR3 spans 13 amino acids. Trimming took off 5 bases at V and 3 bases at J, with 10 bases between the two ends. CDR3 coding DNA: TGTGCCAGCAGCCCGCGGACAGACACTGAAGCTTTCTTT. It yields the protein CASSPRTDTEAFF.